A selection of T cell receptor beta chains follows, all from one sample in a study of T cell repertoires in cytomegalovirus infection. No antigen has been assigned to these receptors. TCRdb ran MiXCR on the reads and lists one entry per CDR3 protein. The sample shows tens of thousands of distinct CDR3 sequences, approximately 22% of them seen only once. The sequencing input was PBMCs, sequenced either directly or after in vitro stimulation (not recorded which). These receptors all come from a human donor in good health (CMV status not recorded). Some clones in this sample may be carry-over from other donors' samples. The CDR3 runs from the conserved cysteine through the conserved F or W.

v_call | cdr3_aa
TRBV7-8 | CASSFRVNTGELFF
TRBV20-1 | CSASGSSYEQYF
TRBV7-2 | CASSSAPLRAGGPRETQYF
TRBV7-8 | CASSRGVENEQFF
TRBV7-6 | CASSLGTGDNQPQHF
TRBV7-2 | CASRRDTMNTEAFF
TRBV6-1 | CASRRGTRGLSEQYF
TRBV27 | CASSRPLSGKRGEQFF
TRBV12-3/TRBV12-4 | CASGGAGDHEQYF
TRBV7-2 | CASSFGANNEQFF
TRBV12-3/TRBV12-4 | CASSSGGKETQYF
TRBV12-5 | CASGLYGEASSYNEQFF
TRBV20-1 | CSARLAGEPDTQYF
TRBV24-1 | CATSDSRAGGIGNEQFF
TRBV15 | CATSRESGGSYEQYF
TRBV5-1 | CASSLEAGREDTQYF
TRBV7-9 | CASSSSGRTSPYEQYF
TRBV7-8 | CASSLKSGGPYEQFF
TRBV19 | CASSLTGPPDYGYTF
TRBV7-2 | CASSFASGSTDTQYF
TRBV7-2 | CASSFMGRSEQYF
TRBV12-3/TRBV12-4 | CASSFSGTGTPYEQYF
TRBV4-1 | CASSQEGLAGFEQYF
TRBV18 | CASSPIVRTYEQYF
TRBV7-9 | CASRRGQGNSEAFF
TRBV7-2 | CAGKFQPSSNEQFF
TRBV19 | CASSTVGGDREKLFF
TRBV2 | CASSEAIAGETQYF
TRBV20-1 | CSAPGQGLYNEQFF
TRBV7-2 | CASTWSPGNNEQFF
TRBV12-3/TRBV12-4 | CASRSTRGYTF
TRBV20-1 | CSAEPGTSSNEQFF
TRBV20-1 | CSARESIGELFF
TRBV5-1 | CASSLDPEPSEQYF
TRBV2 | CASSGTVNIQYF